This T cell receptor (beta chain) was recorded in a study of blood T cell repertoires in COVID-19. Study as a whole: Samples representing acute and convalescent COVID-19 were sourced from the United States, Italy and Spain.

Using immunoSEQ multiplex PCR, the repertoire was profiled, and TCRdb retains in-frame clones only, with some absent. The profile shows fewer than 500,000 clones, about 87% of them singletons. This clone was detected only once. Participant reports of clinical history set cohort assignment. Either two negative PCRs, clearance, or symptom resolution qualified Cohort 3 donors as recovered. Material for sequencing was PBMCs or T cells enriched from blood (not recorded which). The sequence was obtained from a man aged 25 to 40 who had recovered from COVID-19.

CDR3 nucleotide sequence: TGTGCCAGCAGTAGAGGGACTGAAGCTTTCTTT. Its protein is CASSRGTEAFF. This sequence joins TRBV27 and TRBJ1-1; D gene ambiguous. The CDR3 sequence is 11 residues long. Germline V gene data show CDR1 as MNHEY and CDR2 as SMNVEV (reference sequence). Trimming took 5 bases from V and 5 from J, leaving 6 bases between them.